The entry below describes one TCR beta chain. Its antigen remains unidentified. As to time point: late sampling 161 to 241 days after vaccination in a few convalescent patients. Noted treatment: roughly nine-day PBMC culture with coronavirus spike peptide pools or control peptides (ViraFEST assay). Once obtained from cultured CD4+ T cells, the DNA was sequenced using the Oncomine TCR Beta short-read assay. TCRdb processed the PCR reads anew with MiXCR; each CDR3 protein has one entry. The sample carries 25,000 to 30,000 distinct CDR3 sequences, 35% to 50% recorded once. Per germline, CDR1 MDHEN and CDR2 SYDVKM. This CDR3 comprises 15 residues. V lost 5 bases, J lost 4 bases, and 18 bases lay in between. The data derive from a study of vaccination and CD4 T cells after COVID-19. About the study: Post-vaccine specimens were obtained a median 72 days after dose two (range 14 to 241).

Overall study results and limits: Among convalescent patients, a median 86.3% of reactive clones emerged only after vaccination.

The receptor's source is a human donor who had recovered from COVID-19. The sample was CD4+ T cells from blood, cultured in vitro, taken about 7 months after SARS-CoV-2 vaccination. The chain recombines TRBV28 with TRBJ2-7; D gene uncertain. This CDR3 reads CASSQILGPLYEQYF. For the CDR3, the DNA is TGTGCCAGCAGTCAGATCCTGGGCCCTTTATACGAGCAGTACTTC.